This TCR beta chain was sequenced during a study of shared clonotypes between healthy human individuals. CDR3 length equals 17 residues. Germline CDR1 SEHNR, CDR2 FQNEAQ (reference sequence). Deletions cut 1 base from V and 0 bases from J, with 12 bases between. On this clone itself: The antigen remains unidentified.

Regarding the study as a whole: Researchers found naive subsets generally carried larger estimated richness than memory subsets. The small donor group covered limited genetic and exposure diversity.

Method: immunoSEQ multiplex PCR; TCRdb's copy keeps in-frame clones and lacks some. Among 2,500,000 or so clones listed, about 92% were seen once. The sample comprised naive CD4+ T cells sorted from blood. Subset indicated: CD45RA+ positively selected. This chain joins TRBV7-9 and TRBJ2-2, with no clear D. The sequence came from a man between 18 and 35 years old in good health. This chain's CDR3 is CASSLGYYPPNTGELFF. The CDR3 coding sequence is TGTGCCAGCAGCTTAGGATACTACCCTCCGAACACCGGGGAGCTGTTTTTT.